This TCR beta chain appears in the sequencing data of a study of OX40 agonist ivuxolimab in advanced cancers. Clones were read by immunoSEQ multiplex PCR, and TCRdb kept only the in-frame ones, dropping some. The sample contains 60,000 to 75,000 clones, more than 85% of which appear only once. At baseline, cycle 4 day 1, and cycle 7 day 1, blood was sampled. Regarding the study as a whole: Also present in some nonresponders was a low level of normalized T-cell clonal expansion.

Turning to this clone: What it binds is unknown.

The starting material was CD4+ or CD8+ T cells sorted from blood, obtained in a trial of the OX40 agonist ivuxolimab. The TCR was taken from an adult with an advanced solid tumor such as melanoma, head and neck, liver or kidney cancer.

The CDR3 reads CASSRNRDTNYGYTF. The CDR3 DNA follows: TGTGCCAGTAGTAGGAACCGGGACACCAACTATGGCTACACCTTC. The chain links TRBV19 to TRBJ1-2; a weak D match, TRBD1 (6 bases). This CDR3 spans 15 amino acids. In germline, CDR1 is LNHDA, CDR2 SQIVND (reference sequence). The ends were cut back, 4 bases at V and 2 bases at J, with 14 bases in the middle. The entire variable domain, with the rest obtained from reference TRBV19 and TRBJ1-2, is as follows: DGGITQSPKYLFRKEGQNVTLSCEQNLNHDAMYWYRQDPGQGLRLIYYSQIVNDFQKGDIAEGYSVSREKKESFPLTVTSAQKNPTAFYLCASSRNRDTNYGYTFGSGTRLTVV.